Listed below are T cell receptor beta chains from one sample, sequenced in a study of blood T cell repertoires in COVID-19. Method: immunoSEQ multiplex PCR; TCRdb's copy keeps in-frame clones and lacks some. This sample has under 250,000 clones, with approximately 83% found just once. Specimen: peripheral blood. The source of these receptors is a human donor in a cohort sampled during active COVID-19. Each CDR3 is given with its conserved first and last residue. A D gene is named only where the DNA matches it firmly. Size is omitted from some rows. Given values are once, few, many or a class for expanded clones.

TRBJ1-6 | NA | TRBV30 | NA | TGTGCCTGGAGCCCGAGGATCGGGTATTCACCCCTCCACTTT | CAWSPRIGYSPLHF
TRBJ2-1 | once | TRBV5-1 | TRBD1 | TGCGCCAGCAGCTTTGGGCCGGGACAGTCCTACAATGAGCAGTTCTTC | CASSFGPGQSYNEQFF
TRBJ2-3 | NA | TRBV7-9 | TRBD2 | TGTGCCAGCAGCTTAGGAACTAGCGGTCACACAGATACGCAGTATTTT | CASSLGTSGHTDTQYF
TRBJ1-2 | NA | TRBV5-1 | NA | TGCGCCAGCAGCCTACCCGGAGGCAGATATGGCTACACCTTC | CASSLPGGRYGYTF
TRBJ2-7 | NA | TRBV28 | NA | TGTGCCAGCAGCCTAGAGGGTCTACCCTCCTACGAGCAGTACTTC | CASSLEGLPSYEQYF
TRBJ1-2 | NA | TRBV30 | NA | TGTGCCTGGACAGCGTACACCCTTAACTATGGCTACACCTTC | CAWTAYTLNYGYTF
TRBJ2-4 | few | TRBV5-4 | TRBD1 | TGTGCCAGCAGCGAGCAGGGGGTGGCAAAAAACATTCAGTACTTC | CASSEQGVAKNIQYF
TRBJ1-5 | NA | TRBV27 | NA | TGTGCCAGCAGTTTCCTAGGGGCAACGAGCAATCAGCCCCAGCATTTT | CASSFLGATSNQPQHF
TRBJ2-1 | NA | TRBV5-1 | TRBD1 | TGCGCCAGCAGCCCCAGGGACAGTGTGGATGAGCAGTTCTTC | CASSPRDSVDEQFF
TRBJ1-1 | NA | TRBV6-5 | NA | TGTGCCAGCAGGTCAGGTTTGAACACTGAAGCTTTCTTT | CASRSGLNTEAFF
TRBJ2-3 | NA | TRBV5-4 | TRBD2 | TGTGCCAGCACCAACGGCGGGGGACTCTCCTACACAGATACGCAGTATTTT | CASTNGGGLSYTDTQYF
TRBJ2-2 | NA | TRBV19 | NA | TGTGCCAGTAGCCCTACTCAAACCGGGGAGCTGTTTTTT | CASSPTQTGELFF
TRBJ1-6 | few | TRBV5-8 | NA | TGTGCCAGCAGCCCCGGTTGGGGAGGGACTTCACCCCTCCACTTT | CASSPGWGGTSPLHF
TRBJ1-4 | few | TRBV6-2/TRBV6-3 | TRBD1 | TGTGCCAGCAGTTGGACAGGAGAAAAACTGTTTTTT | CASSWTGEKLFF
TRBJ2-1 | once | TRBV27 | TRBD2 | TGTGCCAGCGCCGGGAGGGGACTAGTAGGTTACAATGAGCAGTTCTTC | CASAGRGLVGYNEQFF
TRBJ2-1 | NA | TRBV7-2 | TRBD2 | TGTGCCAGCAGCCAAACCGGGACTACTTACAATGAGCAGTTCTTC | CASSQTGTTYNEQFF
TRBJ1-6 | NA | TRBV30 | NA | TGTGCCTGGAGGAGCTCCTATAATTCACCCCTCCACTTT | CAWRSSYNSPLHF
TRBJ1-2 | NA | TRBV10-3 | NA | TGTGCCATCAGGAGGGGGACGCCGGGAGGCTACACCTTC | CAIRRGTPGGYTF
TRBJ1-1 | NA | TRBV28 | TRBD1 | TGTGCCAGCATTACCCGGGACAGGGTCTCCACTGAAGCTTTCTTT | CASITRDRVSTEAFF